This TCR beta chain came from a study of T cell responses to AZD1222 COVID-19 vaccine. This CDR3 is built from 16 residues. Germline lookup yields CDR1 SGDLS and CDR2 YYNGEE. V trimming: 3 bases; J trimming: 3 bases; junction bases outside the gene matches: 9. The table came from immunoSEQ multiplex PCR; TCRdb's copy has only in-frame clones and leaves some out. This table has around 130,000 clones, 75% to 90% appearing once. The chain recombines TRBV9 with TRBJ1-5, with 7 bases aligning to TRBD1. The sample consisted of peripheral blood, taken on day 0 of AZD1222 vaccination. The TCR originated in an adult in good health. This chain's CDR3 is CASSAGRGTVNQPQHF. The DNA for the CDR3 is TGTGCCAGCAGCGCTGGGAGGGGGACAGTCAATCAGCCCCAGCATTTT.